Listed here are 8 T cell receptor beta chains from one sample, sequenced in a study of cytomegalovirus exposure and HLA in healthy donors. 13 Jbeta primers and 60 Vbeta primers were used for the PCR. Assay: immunoSEQ multiplex PCR; the TCRdb copy retains only in-frame clones and omits some. The sample records 200,000 to 250,000 clones, under 70% being singletons. The sample taken for sequencing was PBMCs. The receptor set was obtained from a middle-aged man in good health and CMV-seropositive.

The V gene is TRBV28, the J gene TRBJ2-7; D ambiguous. Per the germline V gene, CDR1 is MDHEN and CDR2 is SYDVKM. Trimming stripped 6 bases from V and 0 bases from J, with 12 bases between. CDR3 length: 14 residues. As DNA, the CDR3 is TGTGCCAGCAGCCGAGATCAGGTCTCCTACGAGCAGTACTTC. Encoded protein: CASSRDQVSYEQYF.

The chain recombines TRBV7-6 with TRBJ2-2; 11 bases are shared with TRBD2. The CDR3 runs to 17 residues. The germline CDR1 and CDR2 sequences are SGHVS and FNYEAQ. Trimming cost V 4 bases and J 5 bases; bases outside gene matches: 9. In DNA, the CDR3 is TGTGCCAGCAGCTCGATGACTAGCGGGGAGGAAACCGGGGAGCTGTTTTTT. Translating gives CASSSMTSGEETGELFF.

This clone was counted once. The chain recombines TRBV5-1 with TRBJ2-5; 8 bases line up with TRBD1. The germline CDR1 and CDR2 sequences are SGHRS and YFSETQ. This CDR3 contains 14 residues. The V gene end was trimmed by 4 bases and the J gene end by 2 bases; junction bases not matched to a gene: 4. The CDR3 region is CASSQQGVQETQYF. The CDR3 region has the DNA TGCGCCAGCAGCCAACAGGGGGTTCAAGAGACCCAGTACTTC. Combining the CDR3 with reference TRBV5-1 and TRBJ2-5 gives the whole variable domain KAGVTQTPRYLIKTRGQQVTLSCSPISGHRSVSWYQQTPGQGLQFLFEYFSETQRNKGNFPGRFSGRQFSNSRSEMNVSTLELGDSALYLCASSQQGVQETQYFGPGTRLLVL.

The chain has TRBV28 and TRBJ1-5; maybe TRBD1 (6 bases). V was shortened by 4 bases and J by 5 bases, with 12 bases between the two germline ends. The CDR3 spans 14 residues. The germline CDR1 and CDR2 sequences are MDHEN and SYDVKM. The CDR3 sequence: CASSSPGAYQPQHF. The CDR3 region has the DNA TGTGCCAGCAGTTCCCCAGGGGCCTATCAGCCCCAGCATTTT.

The chain recombines TRBV5-5 with TRBJ2-1; D may be TRBD2 (6 bases). This CDR3 comprises 13 residues. Germline lookup yields CDR1 SGHKS and CDR2 YYEKEE (reference sequence). V was pared by 6 bases and J by 6 bases, with 13 bases between. In DNA, the CDR3 is TGTGCCAGCACCGGCCGGGGAGGCAATGAGCAGTTCTTC. Protein: CASTGRGGNEQFF.

The V call is TRBV6-6, the J call TRBJ1-1; D possibly corresponds to TRBD1 (5 bases). CDR1 and CDR2 from the germline V gene are MNHNY and SVGAGI (reference sequence). V shed 6 bases and J shed 7 bases, with 18 bases lying between them. The CDR3 totals 14 residues. The CDR3 here is CASSESFPGGEAFF. The CDR3 nucleotides are TGTGCCAGCAGCGAGTCGTTTCCGGGGGGTGAAGCTTTCTTT.

The chain couples TRBV5-4 to TRBJ2-7, with D unclear. V was pared by 4 bases and J by 0 bases, with 11 bases between. This CDR3 is 14 amino acids long. Germline CDR1 SGHNT, CDR2 YYREEE (reference sequence). The CDR3, as DNA: TGTGCCAGCAGCCCCTGGGCTGGCTCCTACGAGCAGTACTTC. Translation gives CASSPWAGSYEQYF.

The chain uses TRBV19 and TRBJ2-2; D ambiguous. There are 13 residues in the CDR3. Looked up from germline, CDR1 is LNHDA and CDR2 is SQIVND (reference sequence). V was clipped by 6 bases and J by 4 bases, with 9 bases between them. The CDR3 nucleotides are TGTGCCAGTAGCGATACGGGCACCGGGGAGCTGTTTTTT. Residues: CASSDTGTGELFF.